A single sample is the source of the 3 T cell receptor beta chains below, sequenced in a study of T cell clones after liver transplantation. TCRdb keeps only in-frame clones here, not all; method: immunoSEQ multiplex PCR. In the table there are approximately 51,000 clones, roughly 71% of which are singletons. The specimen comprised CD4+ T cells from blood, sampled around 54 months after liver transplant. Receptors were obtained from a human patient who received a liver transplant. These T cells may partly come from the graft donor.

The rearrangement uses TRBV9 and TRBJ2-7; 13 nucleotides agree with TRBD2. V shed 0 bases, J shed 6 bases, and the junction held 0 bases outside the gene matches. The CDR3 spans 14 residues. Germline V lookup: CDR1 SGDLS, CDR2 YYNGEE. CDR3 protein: CASSVGTSGGEQYF. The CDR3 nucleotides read TGTGCCAGCAGCGTAGGGACTAGCGGGGGCGAGCAGTACTTC.

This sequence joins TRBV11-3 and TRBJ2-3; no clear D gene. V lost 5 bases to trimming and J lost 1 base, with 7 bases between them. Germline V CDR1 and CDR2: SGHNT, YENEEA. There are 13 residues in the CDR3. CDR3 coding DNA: TGTGCCAGCAGCCCCGGGCGCACAGATACGCAGTATTTT. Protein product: CASSPGRTDTQYF.

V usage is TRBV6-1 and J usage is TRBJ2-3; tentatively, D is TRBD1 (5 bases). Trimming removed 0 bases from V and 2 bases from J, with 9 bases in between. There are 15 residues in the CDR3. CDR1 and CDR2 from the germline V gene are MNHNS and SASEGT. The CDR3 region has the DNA TGTGCCAGCAGTGAAGCAGGGGATACCACAGATACGCAGTATTTT. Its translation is CASSEAGDTTDTQYF.